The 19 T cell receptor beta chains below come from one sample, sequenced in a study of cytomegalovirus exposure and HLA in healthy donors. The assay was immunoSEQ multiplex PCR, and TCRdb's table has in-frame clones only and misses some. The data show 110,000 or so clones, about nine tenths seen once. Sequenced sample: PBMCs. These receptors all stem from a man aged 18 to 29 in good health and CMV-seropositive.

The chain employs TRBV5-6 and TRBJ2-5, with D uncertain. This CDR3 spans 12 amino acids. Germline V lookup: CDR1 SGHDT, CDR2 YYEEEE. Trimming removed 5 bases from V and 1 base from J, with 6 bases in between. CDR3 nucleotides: TGTGCCAGCAGTTCCATCCAAGAGACCCAGTACTTC. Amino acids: CASSSIQETQYF. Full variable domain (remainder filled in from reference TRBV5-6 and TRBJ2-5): DAGVTQSPTHLIKTRGQQVTLRCSPKSGHDTVSWYQQALGQGPQFIFQYYEEEERQRGNFPDRFSGHQFPNYSSELNVNALLLGDSALYLCASSSIQETQYFGPGTRLLVL.

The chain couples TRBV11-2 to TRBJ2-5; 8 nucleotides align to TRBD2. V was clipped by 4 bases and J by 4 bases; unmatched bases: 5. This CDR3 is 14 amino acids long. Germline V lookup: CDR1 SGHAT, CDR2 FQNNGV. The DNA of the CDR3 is TGTGCCAGCAGCTCCGGGGGGGCGGGAGAGACCCAGTACTTC. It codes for CASSSGGAGETQYF.

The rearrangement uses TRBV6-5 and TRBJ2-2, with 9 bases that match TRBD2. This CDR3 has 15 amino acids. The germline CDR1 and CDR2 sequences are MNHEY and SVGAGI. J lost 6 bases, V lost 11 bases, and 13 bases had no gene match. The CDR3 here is CAAGTGTSSSGELFF. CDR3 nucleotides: TGTGCCGCAGGCACCGGGACTAGCTCATCCGGGGAGCTGTTTTTT.

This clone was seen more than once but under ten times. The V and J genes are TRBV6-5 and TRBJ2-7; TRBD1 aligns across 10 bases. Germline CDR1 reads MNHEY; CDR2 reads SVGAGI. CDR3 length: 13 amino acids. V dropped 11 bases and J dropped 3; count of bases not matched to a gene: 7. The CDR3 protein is CAAGQGVNYEQYF. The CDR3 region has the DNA TGTGCCGCTGGACAGGGGGTGAACTACGAGCAGTACTTC.

As DNA, the CDR3 is TGTGCCAGCAGCTTAGGGGGCGGACAGCCCCAGCATTTT. Protein product: CASSLGGGQPQHF. This sequence joins TRBV7-9 and TRBJ1-5, with TRBD1 as a possible D gene (5 bases). The CDR3 is made up of 13 amino acids. Germline CDR1 SEHNR, CDR2 FQNEAQ (reference sequence). With 1 base removed from V and 7 bases from J, the gap between germline ends came to 8 bases.

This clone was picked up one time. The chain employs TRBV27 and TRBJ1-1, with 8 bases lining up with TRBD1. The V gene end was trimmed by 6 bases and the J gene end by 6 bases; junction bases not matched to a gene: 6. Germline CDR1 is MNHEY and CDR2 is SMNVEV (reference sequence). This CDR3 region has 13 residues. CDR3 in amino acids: CASRGAGGPEAFF. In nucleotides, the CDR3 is TGTGCCAGCAGGGGGGCAGGGGGCCCTGAAGCTTTCTTT.

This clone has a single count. The CDR3 nucleotides read TGTGCCAGTAGGCTCACAGGGATCAGGTCTGCCCAGCATTTT. This translates into CASRLTGIRSAQHF. The chain links TRBV19 to TRBJ1-5; TRBD1 might be the D (6 bases). This CDR3 comprises 14 residues. The V end was cut by 6 bases, the J end by 11 bases, with 20 bases between. CDR1 is LNHDA, CDR2 SQIVND, per germline (reference sequence).

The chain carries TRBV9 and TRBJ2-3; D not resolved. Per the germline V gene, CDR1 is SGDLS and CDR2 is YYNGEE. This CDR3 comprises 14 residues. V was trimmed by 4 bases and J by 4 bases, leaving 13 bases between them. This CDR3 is CASSLGASADTQYF. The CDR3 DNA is TGTGCCAGCAGCCTAGGAGCTAGTGCAGATACGCAGTATTTT.

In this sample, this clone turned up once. The CDR3 region is CASTHRGTEAFF. The CDR3 DNA sequence: TGTGCCAGCACCCATAGGGGCACTGAAGCTTTCTTT. V gene TRBV7-6 combines with J gene TRBJ1-1, with D possibly TRBD1 on 5 matching bases. Germline V gene data show CDR1 as SGHVS and CDR2 as FNYEAQ. With 7 bases removed from V and 4 bases from J, the gap between germline ends came to 10 bases. The CDR3 extends over 12 amino acids.

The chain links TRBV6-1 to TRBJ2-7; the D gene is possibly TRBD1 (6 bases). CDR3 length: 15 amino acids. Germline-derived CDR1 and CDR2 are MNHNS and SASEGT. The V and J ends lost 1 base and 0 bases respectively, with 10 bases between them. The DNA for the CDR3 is TGTGCCAGCAGTGAAGGGCCAGGGGTCTCCTACGAGCAGTACTTC. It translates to CASSEGPGVSYEQYF.

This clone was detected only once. Here the CDR3 reads CASSEAGNQPQHF. The CDR3 coding sequence is TGTGCCAGCAGTGAGGCAGGGAATCAGCCCCAGCATTTT. The rearrangement links TRBV6-1 to TRBJ1-5, with D tentatively TRBD1 (5 bases). CDR3 length: 13 amino acids. With 3 bases removed from V and 4 bases from J, the gap between germline ends came to 7 bases. Germline CDR1 and CDR2: MNHNS and SASEGT.

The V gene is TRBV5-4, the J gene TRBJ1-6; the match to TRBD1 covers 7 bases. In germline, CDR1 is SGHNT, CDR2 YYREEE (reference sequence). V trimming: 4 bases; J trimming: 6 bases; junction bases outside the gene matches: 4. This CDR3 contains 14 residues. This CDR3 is CASSTQGGNSPLHF. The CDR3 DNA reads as TGTGCCAGCAGCACGCAGGGGGGTAATTCACCCCTCCACTTT.

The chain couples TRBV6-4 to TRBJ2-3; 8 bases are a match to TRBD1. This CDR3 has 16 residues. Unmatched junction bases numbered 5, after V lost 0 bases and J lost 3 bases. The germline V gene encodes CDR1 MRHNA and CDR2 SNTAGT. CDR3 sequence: CASSDSRGPGTDTQYF. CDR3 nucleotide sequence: TGTGCCAGCAGTGACTCCAGGGGGCCGGGGACAGATACGCAGTATTTT.

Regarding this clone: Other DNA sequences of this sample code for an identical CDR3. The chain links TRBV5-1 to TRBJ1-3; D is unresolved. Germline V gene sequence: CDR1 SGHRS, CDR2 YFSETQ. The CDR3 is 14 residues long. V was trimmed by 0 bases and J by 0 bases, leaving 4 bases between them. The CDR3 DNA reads TGCGCCAGCAGCTTGGACAGCTCTGGAAACACCATATATTTT. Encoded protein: CASSLDSSGNTIYF.

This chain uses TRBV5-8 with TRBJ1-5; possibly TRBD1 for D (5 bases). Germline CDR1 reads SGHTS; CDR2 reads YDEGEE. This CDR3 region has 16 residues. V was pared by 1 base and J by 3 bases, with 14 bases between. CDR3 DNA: TGTGCCAGCAGCTTGTGGGGGGGAGCAAACAATCAGCCCCAGCATTTT. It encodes CASSLWGGANNQPQHF.

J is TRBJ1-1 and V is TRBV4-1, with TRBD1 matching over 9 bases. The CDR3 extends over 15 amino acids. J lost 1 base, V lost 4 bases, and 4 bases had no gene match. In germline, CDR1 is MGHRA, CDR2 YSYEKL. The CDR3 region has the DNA TGCGCCAGCAGCCCAACGGGACAGGGGAACACTGAAGCTTTCTTT. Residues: CASSPTGQGNTEAFF.

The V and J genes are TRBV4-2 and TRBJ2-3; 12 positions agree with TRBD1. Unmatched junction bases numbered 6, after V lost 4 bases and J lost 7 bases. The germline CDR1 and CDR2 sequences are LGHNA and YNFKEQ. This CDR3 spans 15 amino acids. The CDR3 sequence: CASSPGDRGLYTQYF. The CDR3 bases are TGTGCCAGCAGCCCGGGGGACAGGGGGCTTTATACGCAGTATTTT.

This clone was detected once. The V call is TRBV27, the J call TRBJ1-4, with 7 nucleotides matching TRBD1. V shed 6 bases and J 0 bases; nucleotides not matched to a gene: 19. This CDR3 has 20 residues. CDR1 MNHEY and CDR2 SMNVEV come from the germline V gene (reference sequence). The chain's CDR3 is CASSPSPDYRGSTTNEKLFF. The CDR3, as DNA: TGTGCCAGCAGCCCATCTCCAGACTACAGGGGAAGTACAACTAATGAAAAACTGTTTTTT.

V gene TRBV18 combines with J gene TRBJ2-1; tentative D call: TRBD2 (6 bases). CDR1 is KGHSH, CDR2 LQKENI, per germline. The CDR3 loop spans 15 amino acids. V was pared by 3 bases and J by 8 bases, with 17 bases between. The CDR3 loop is CASSPAGFTRDEQFF. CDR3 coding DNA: TGTGCCAGCTCACCGGCGGGATTCACCCGCGATGAGCAGTTCTTC.